This is a list of T cell receptor beta chains from one sample in a study of shared clonotypes between healthy human individuals. Assay: immunoSEQ multiplex PCR; the TCRdb copy retains only in-frame clones and omits some. Among roughly 2.2 million clones listed, about nine tenths were seen once. The specimen was naive CD4+ T cells from PBMCs. All receptors derive from a man aged 18 to 29 in good health. Some clones in this sample may be carry-over from other donors' samples. The CDR3 runs from the conserved cysteine through the conserved F or W. Fields, in order: CDR3 DNA, CDR3 protein, D gene, V gene, clone size, J gene. The D gene is left open where the match is weak. A row's size may be missing; if present it is once, few, many or a size class.

TGTGCCAGCAGTTACTCGACTTGGCAGCAGAATGAAAAACTGTTTTTT	CASSYSTWQQNEKLFF	-	TRBV6-5	-	TRBJ1-4
TGTGCCAGCAGCCGTACGCGGGGGCCCGGGGTGTACTTC	CASSRTRGPGVYF	-	TRBV5-8	-	TRBJ2-4
TGTGCCACCAGCAGAGATTTCAGGCCCCAAATCTACAATGAGCAGTTCTTC	CATSRDFRPQIYNEQFF	-	TRBV15	-	TRBJ2-1
TGTGCCTGGAGTGTAAACGCAGTCTCTGGAAACACCATATATTTT	CAWSVNAVSGNTIYF	-	TRBV30	-	TRBJ1-3
TGTGCCAGCAGTCTGACAGGGTTCTACGCTTTCTTT	CASSLTGFYAFF	TRBD1	TRBV28	-	TRBJ1-1
TGTGCCAGCAGTTCTCGGGACAGGGGTCCTCCTGGCTACACCTTC	CASSSRDRGPPGYTF	-	TRBV21-1	-	TRBJ1-2
TGCGCCAGCAGCTTGCAGGGGACAGAGACCCAGTACTTC	CASSLQGTETQYF	-	TRBV5-1	-	TRBJ2-5
TGTGCCAGCAGTTCTCCGTTGGAGTCTGAAAAACTGTTTTTT	CASSSPLESEKLFF	-	TRBV6-6	-	TRBJ1-4
TGCGCCAGCAGCCAAACTTGGACAGGAACTGAAGCTTTCTTT	CASSQTWTGTEAFF	TRBD1	TRBV4-1	few	TRBJ1-1
TGTGCCAGCAGTGATTTATTGGGACATAACTATGGCTACACCTTC	CASSDLLGHNYGYTF	-	TRBV25-1	-	TRBJ1-2
TGTGCCACCAGCACCGGGACCGCCGGGGCCGATCAGCCCCAGCATTTT	CATSTGTAGADQPQHF	-	TRBV15	-	TRBJ1-5
TGTGCCAGCAGCTTCTCTCGTGGGGATGCCTACGAGCAGTACTTC	CASSFSRGDAYEQYF	-	TRBV7-9	-	TRBJ2-7
TGTGCTAGTGGTTTGGGACAGGGGGTCGGTGGCTACACCTTC	CASGLGQGVGGYTF	TRBD1	TRBV12-5	-	TRBJ1-2
TGTGCCTGGAGCCCCTCCCCAGGAGGCACGCAGTATTTT	CAWSPSPGGTQYF	-	TRBV30	-	TRBJ2-3
TGTGCCAGCAGCTCGGCCCAGGAGCAGTACTTC	CASSSAQEQYF	-	TRBV11-2	-	TRBJ2-7
TGTGCCAGCAGCTTAGGGGGACAGAACACTGAAGCTTTCTTT	CASSLGGQNTEAFF	-	TRBV7-9	-	TRBJ1-1
TGTGCCAGCTACCGAGCTGGAAGCACAGATACGCAGTATTTT	CASYRAGSTDTQYF	-	TRBV6-6	-	TRBJ2-3
TGTGCCAGCAGTTTGTCCGGGACAGGGAACACTGAAGCTTTCTTT	CASSLSGTGNTEAFF	TRBD1	TRBV28	once	TRBJ1-1
TGTGCCAGCAACACGGGGGGTCAGCCCCAGCATTTT	CASNTGGQPQHF	-	TRBV28	few	TRBJ1-5
TGTGCTAGTGGTTTGGCAGAGGTTACTGAGCAGTTCTTC	CASGLAEVTEQFF	-	TRBV12-5	-	TRBJ2-1
TGTGCCAGCATGCGGACAGGCGGGCCTGAAGCTTTCTTT	CASMRTGGPEAFF	TRBD1	TRBV27	-	TRBJ1-1
TGTGCCAGCAGCCACAGGGGAGAGACCCAGTACTTC	CASSHRGETQYF	TRBD1	TRBV6-5	-	TRBJ2-5
TGTGCCAGCTCACCCGACAGGAACTATGGCTACACCTTC	CASSPDRNYGYTF	-	TRBV18	-	TRBJ1-2
TGCGCCAGCAGCCGATCAGCCGGGGCAAACTTTGGAAACACCATATATTTT	CASSRSAGANFGNTIYF	-	TRBV4-1	-	TRBJ1-3
TGTGCCAGCAGCGTAGCGGGGGTTGGGCAAGAGACCCAGTACTTC	CASSVAGVGQETQYF	-	TRBV9	-	TRBJ2-5
TGTGCCAGCAGCCCTTATTTAGGGCGGACATGGGATGAGCAGTTCTTC	CASSPYLGRTWDEQFF	-	TRBV7-8	-	TRBJ2-1
TGTGCCAGCAGCTCTTCTCCGGGACTAGCGGGATACATTCAGTACTTC	CASSSSPGLAGYIQYF	TRBD2	TRBV4-2	-	TRBJ2-4
TGTGCCAGTAGTAGCAGGAGGGGCAGCGCCGGGGAGCTGTTTTTT	CASSSRRGSAGELFF	-	TRBV19	-	TRBJ2-2
TGTGCCACCAGCAGAGATCGTCGCATCGCCCCTTCCCTGACTGAGCAGTTCTTC	CATSRDRRIAPSLTEQFF	-	TRBV15	once	TRBJ2-1
TGTGCCAGCAGCTTAGTGAGGGACCTAACCTACAATGAGCAGTTCTTC	CASSLVRDLTYNEQFF	-	TRBV7-9	-	TRBJ2-1
TGTGCCACCAGCAGACGCGGGCAGGGGGCATGGGGCAATCAGCCCCAGCATTTT	CATSRRGQGAWGNQPQHF	TRBD1	TRBV15	-	TRBJ1-5
TGTGCCAGCAGTGCGGACAGGGGTACAGATACGCAGTATTTT	CASSADRGTDTQYF	TRBD1	TRBV6-1	-	TRBJ2-3
TGTGCCAGTAGTATTGAGAAGGGGGCAGGCCAGCCCCAGCATTTT	CASSIEKGAGQPQHF	TRBD1	TRBV19	-	TRBJ1-5
TGCGCCAGCAGCCCCAATTCAGGGTACCAAGAGACCCAGTACTTC	CASSPNSGYQETQYF	-	TRBV5-1	-	TRBJ2-5
TGCAGCGCCGGACTAGCGGGAGCCGAGCAGTACTTC	CSAGLAGAEQYF	TRBD2	TRBV29-1	-	TRBJ2-7
TGTGCCAGCTCATTTAGCGGGAACTTCTACAATGAGCAGTTCTTC	CASSFSGNFYNEQFF	TRBD2	TRBV18	-	TRBJ2-1
TGTGCCAGCAGCGTAGAGGGGGGCGGAGGCAATGAGCAGTTCTTC	CASSVEGGGGNEQFF	-	TRBV9	-	TRBJ2-1
TGTGCCAGCAGTTTTCAGGGAAACTATGGCTACACCTTC	CASSFQGNYGYTF	-	TRBV2	-	TRBJ1-2
TGTGCCGGCATGGGACCCCCTGGGAACACTGAAGCTTTCTTT	CAGMGPPGNTEAFF	-	TRBV6-6	-	TRBJ1-1
TGCGCCAGCAGCGGCTCCCAAGAGACCCAGTACTTC	CASSGSQETQYF	-	TRBV5-1	-	TRBJ2-5
TGTGCCAGCAGTTCGTGGACAGCTGGCTCTGGAAACACCATATATTTT	CASSSWTAGSGNTIYF	-	TRBV28	-	TRBJ1-3
TGTGCCAGCAGCCTTTACCCCTGGTCGGACACTGAAGCTTTCTTT	CASSLYPWSDTEAFF	-	TRBV14	-	TRBJ1-1
TGCGCCAGCAGCTTGTTTGAGGGGGTGGAGACCCAGTACTTC	CASSLFEGVETQYF	-	TRBV5-1	-	TRBJ2-5
TGTGCCAGCAGTCCGGGACTCCGAAAGGGCGGTGAGCAGTTCTTC	CASSPGLRKGGEQFF	-	TRBV28	-	TRBJ2-1
TGTGCCTGGAGTGCGGGTATTACAACTAATGAAAAACTGTTTTTT	CAWSAGITTNEKLFF	-	TRBV30	-	TRBJ1-4
TGTGCCAGTAGCCCACGACGCCCACGGAGGGACTATGGCTACACCTTC	CASSPRRPRRDYGYTF	-	TRBV19	-	TRBJ1-2
TGTGCCAGCACCCTCGGGGGGGGTACAAGCTCCTACGAGCAGTACTTC	CASTLGGGTSSYEQYF	TRBD2	TRBV28	-	TRBJ2-7
TGCGCCAGCAGGTCGTGGCGGAACTCCTACGAGCAGTACTTC	CASRSWRNSYEQYF	-	TRBV5-1	-	TRBJ2-7
TGTGCCAGCAGTTTCAGGGGCCTCTCTGGAAACACCATATATTTT	CASSFRGLSGNTIYF	-	TRBV27	-	TRBJ1-3
TGTGCCACCTCACCTAATAGGTCGGGGGAGACCCAGTACTTC	CATSPNRSGETQYF	-	TRBV7-2	-	TRBJ2-5
TGTGCCAGCAGCTTCCTGATAGCGGGAGGTAGTATGGATGAGCAGTTCTTC	CASSFLIAGGSMDEQFF	TRBD2	TRBV7-9	-	TRBJ2-1
TGCGCCAGCAGCTTGGAGGGACAGGGGTTCTATGGCTACACCTTC	CASSLEGQGFYGYTF	TRBD1	TRBV5-1	-	TRBJ1-2
TGTGCCAGCAGCTTAGTGACCTACGAGCAGTACTTC	CASSLVTYEQYF	-	TRBV11-2	-	TRBJ2-7
TGTGCCAGCAGCCTTGTGCAGGGGCGCACCGGGGAGCTGTTTTTT	CASSLVQGRTGELFF	-	TRBV7-6	-	TRBJ2-2
TGTGCCAGCAGCGGACCCGGGGGTGGTGAGCAGTTCTTC	CASSGPGGGEQFF	-	TRBV9	-	TRBJ2-1